This T cell receptor (beta chain) was identified during a study of blood T cell repertoires in COVID-19. The overall study: COVID-19 samples from acute and convalescent phases originated in the United States, Italy and Spain.

Assay: immunoSEQ multiplex PCR; the TCRdb copy retains only in-frame clones and omits some. The sample lists a few hundred thousand clones, around four fifths seen once, with approximately 15% in the top ten. Recruits, aged roughly 18 to 100 years, lived in 25 or so US areas. The CDR3 is 17 residues long. V was pared by 8 bases and J by 0 bases, with 20 bases between. Per the germline V gene, CDR1 is LNHDA and CDR2 is SQIVND (reference sequence). The rearrangement links TRBV19 to TRBJ1-3; D gene unclear. The sample consisted of PBMCs or T cells enriched from blood (not recorded which). The source of this sequence is a man in his forties who had recovered from COVID-19. The CDR3 sequence: CASRSFLGSYSGNTIYF. As DNA, the CDR3 is TGTGCCAGTCGCTCCTTCTTGGGGAGCTACTCTGGAAACACCATATATTTT.